The entry below gives a single T cell receptor (beta chain) sequence along with its context. As yet, its antigen is unknown. This entry comes from a study of cytomegalovirus exposure and HLA in healthy donors. Across the whole study: Clustering assigned 81% of the roughly 380 genotyped donors to the Caucasian-associated ancestry cluster. General study results and limits: Association of a missense DCLRE1C variant with TCR beta V- and J-gene trimming was reported in a later analysis. CMV serostatus stood as the only immune exposure information on hand.

Researchers ran the PCR with 60 Vbeta and 13 Jbeta primers. Measured with immunoSEQ multiplex PCR; TCRdb has only the in-frame clones, and not every one. The sample holds roughly 150,000 clones, more than 75% seen once. This clonotype originated in a male donor in good health and CMV-seronegative. Sequenced input: PBMCs.

CDR3 residues: CASSLERGGETQYF. CDR3 coding DNA: TGTGCCAGCAGCTTGGAGCGGGGGGGAGAGACCCAGTACTTC. The J gene is TRBJ2-5, the V gene TRBV5-4; 10 bases fit TRBD2. Looked up from germline, CDR1 is SGHNT and CDR2 is YYREEE (reference sequence). This CDR3 is 14 amino acids long. J lost 4 bases, V lost 0 bases, and 0 bases had no gene match.